A single sample gave rise to the 24 T cell receptor beta chains below, sequenced in a study of shared clonotypes between healthy human individuals. Sequencing used immunoSEQ multiplex PCR; TCRdb keeps in-frame clones, though not all of them. The table lists 2 million to 2.5 million clones, roughly 94% of them singletons, with 0.13% in the top ten. The sequencing sample was made of naive CD4+ T cells sorted from blood. Described subset: CD45RA+ positively selected. These receptors all stem from a man aged 18 to 30 in good health.

The sample holds a few counts of this clone. The V call is TRBV6-5, the J call TRBJ1-6, with unresolved D. V was cut by 8 bases and J by 6 bases, with 11 bases left in between. Germline V CDR1 and CDR2: MNHEY, SVGAGI. The CDR3 is made up of 13 amino acids. CDR3 in DNA: TGTGCCAGCGGAAGGGAGAGTAATTCACCCCTCCACTTT. This translates into CASGRESNSPLHF.

The chain has TRBV4-3 and TRBJ2-1; perhaps TRBD2 as D (5 bases). The V and J ends lost 4 bases and 1 base respectively, with 11 bases between them. The V gene's germline CDR1 is LGHNA and CDR2 YSLEER. There are 15 residues in the CDR3. CDR3 nucleotides: TGCGCCAGCAGCCTCCGAGCGGTTTCCTACAATGAGCAGTTCTTC. It encodes CASSLRAVSYNEQFF.

The genes are TRBV6-6 and TRBJ1-4, with D maybe TRBD1 (5 bases). The CDR3 has 15 amino acids. Trimming removed 7 bases at V and 7 bases at J, with 19 bases between. Germline CDR1 reads MNHNY; CDR2 reads SVGAGI (reference sequence). This CDR3 reads CASTQGGAGGEKLFF. For the CDR3, the DNA is TGTGCCAGCACCCAGGGAGGGGCGGGAGGTGAAAAACTGTTTTTT.

The J gene is TRBJ1-6, the V gene TRBV2, with D unresolved. V shed 4 bases and J shed 5 bases, with 12 bases lying between them. This CDR3 is 15 amino acids long. Per the germline V gene, CDR1 is SNHLY and CDR2 is FYNNEI. The CDR3 region has the DNA TGTGCCAGCAGTGGAGGCCAGCAAAATAATTCACCCCTCCACTTT. Translated: CASSGGQQNNSPLHF.

The rearrangement links TRBV6-5 to TRBJ1-6; possibly TRBD1 for D (6 bases). CDR1 and CDR2 (germline): MNHEY, SVGAGI. Trimming shortened V by 10 bases and J by 7 bases, and 17 bases separated the two germline ends. This CDR3 has 14 amino acids. CDR3 nucleotides: TGTGCCACCTCGAAGGGGGTGGGGAATTCACCCCTCCACTTT. Protein sequence: CATSKGVGNSPLHF.

The J gene is TRBJ2-1, the V gene TRBV10-3; D not certain. V gave up 4 bases and J gave up 10 bases, with 11 bases separating them. This CDR3 region has 12 residues. Germline-derived CDR1 and CDR2 are ENHRY and SYGVKD. The CDR3: CAISAGGGEQFF. CDR3 nucleotides: TGTGCCATCAGTGCGGGCGGTGGGGAGCAGTTCTTC.

The chain uses TRBV28 and TRBJ1-4, with a tentative D call TRBD1 (5 bases). CDR3 size: 13 residues. Trimming took off 5 bases at V and 10 bases at J, with 14 bases between the two ends. Germline CDR1 MDHEN, CDR2 SYDVKM. DNA for the CDR3: TGTGCCAGCAGTCGGGGCCCAGTAGGAAAACTGTTTTTT. This sequence encodes CASSRGPVGKLFF.

The chain combines TRBV2 with TRBJ2-7; 12 bases map to TRBD1. The CDR3 length is 15 residues. The junction had 9 bases not matched to a gene; V was cut back by 7 bases and J by 5 bases. CDR1 and CDR2 from the germline V gene are SNHLY and FYNNEI. For the CDR3, the DNA is TGTGCCAGCAAGATAGGGACAGGGGGCTTCGACGAGCAGTACTTC. Residues: CASKIGTGGFDEQYF.

The gene calls are TRBV4-1 and TRBJ2-1, with 10 bases lining up with TRBD2. With 1 base clipped from V and 7 bases from J, the junction kept 10 bases outside the gene matches. CDR1 and CDR2 (germline): MGHRA, YSYEKL. There are 17 residues in the CDR3. This CDR3 reads CASSQVSGRAFGNEQFF. CDR3 in DNA: TGCGCCAGCAGCCAAGTCAGCGGGAGGGCCTTTGGGAATGAGCAGTTCTTC.

The chain employs TRBV5-4 and TRBJ1-1; 10 bases line up with TRBD1. The length of the CDR3 is 18 residues. The V segment lost 3 bases and the J segment 4 bases; nucleotides outside the gene matches: 15. Germline V lookup: CDR1 SGHNT, CDR2 YYREEE (reference sequence). This CDR3 reads CASSSAWDRGFEGTEAFF. In DNA, the CDR3 is TGTGCCAGCAGCTCAGCCTGGGACAGGGGTTTTGAGGGCACTGAAGCTTTCTTT.

J is TRBJ2-3 and V is TRBV4-1, with D possibly being TRBD1 (7 bases). CDR3 length equals 14 residues. V was shortened by 4 bases and J by 2 bases, with 10 bases between the two germline ends. CDR1 MGHRA and CDR2 YSYEKL come from the germline V gene. The CDR3 loop reads CASSRGTVTDTQYF. The CDR3 nucleotides read TGCGCCAGCAGCCGCGGGACAGTCACAGATACGCAGTATTTT.

Only one count was recorded for this clone. This chain uses TRBV14 with TRBJ1-6, with 11 bases aligning to TRBD1. This CDR3 region has 16 residues. With V trimmed by 4 bases and J by 9 bases, 8 bases remained unmatched. Germline V lookup: CDR1 SGHDN, CDR2 FVKESK. In DNA form, the CDR3 reads TGTGCCAGCAGCCGAGGGACAGGGGGGTTTTTTTCACCCCTCCACTTT. It specifies CASSRGTGGFFSPLHF.

The CDR3 region is CAWEPTGVLNEQFF. CDR3 bases: TGTGCCTGGGAACCGACAGGGGTATTGAATGAGCAGTTCTTC. The chain combines TRBV30 with TRBJ2-1; 8 bases match TRBD1. The CDR3 length is 14 residues. Germline values: CDR1 GTSNPN, CDR2 SVGIG (reference sequence). With 5 bases clipped from V and 7 bases from J, the junction kept 10 bases outside the gene matches.

The chain employs TRBV19 and TRBJ1-2; D ambiguous. V was pared by 4 bases and J by 0 bases, with 12 bases between. The CDR3 is 15 residues long. Germline CDR1 and CDR2: LNHDA and SQIVND (reference sequence). As DNA, the CDR3 is TGTGCCAGTAGTACCCGGACGGAAACTAACTATGGCTACACCTTC. This codes for CASSTRTETNYGYTF.

For the CDR3, the DNA is TGTGCCAGCAGTACTAGCGGAAAAGCCAAAAACATTCAGTACTTC. Its protein product is CASSTSGKAKNIQYF. The V gene is TRBV28, the J gene TRBJ2-4, with 8 bases matching TRBD2. Germline CDR1 reads MDHEN; CDR2 reads SYDVKM. V lost 5 bases and J lost 0; bases outside the gene matches: 3. The CDR3 length is 15 residues. Based on the CDR3 plus reference TRBV28 and TRBJ2-4, the full variable domain is DVKVTQSSRYLVKRTGEKVFLECVQDMDHENMFWYRQDPGLGLRLIYFSYDVKMKEKGDIPEGYSVSREKKERFSLILESASTNQTSMYLCASSTSGKAKNIQYFGAGTRLSVL.

The J gene is TRBJ2-7, the V gene TRBV2, with D possibly called TRBD1 or TRBD2 (5 bases each). The CDR3 consists of 13 residues. V was clipped by 5 bases and J by 2 bases, with 10 bases between them. Germline CDR1 reads SNHLY; CDR2 reads FYNNEI. The CDR3 protein is CASSRDVTYEQYF. DNA of the CDR3: TGTGCCAGCAGTAGGGACGTAACCTACGAGCAGTACTTC.

The chain combines TRBV7-9 with TRBJ2-7; a possible D gene is TRBD1 (5 bases). The germline CDR1 and CDR2 sequences are SEHNR and FQNEAQ (reference sequence). There are 14 residues in the CDR3. Trimming shortened V by 4 bases and J by 1 base, and 11 bases separated the two germline ends. The CDR3 DNA reads as TGTGCCAGCAGCTCCAGCTCAGGGTCCTACGAGCAGTACTTC. Translation gives CASSSSSGSYEQYF.

The chain recombines TRBV4-2 with TRBJ1-5; D possibly corresponds to TRBD1 (5 bases). The CDR3 loop spans 14 amino acids. Trimming took 2 bases from V and 5 from J, leaving 10 bases between them. Germline loops: CDR1 LGHNA, CDR2 YNFKEQ. CDR3 amino acids: CASSQQGWDQPQHF. DNA of the CDR3: TGTGCCAGCAGCCAACAGGGTTGGGATCAGCCCCAGCATTTT.

As for this clone: Other nucleotide sequences from this sample produce the same CDR3. The chain uses TRBV30 and TRBJ1-1; 8 positions agree with TRBD1. Germline CDR1 reads GTSNPN; CDR2 reads SVGIG (reference sequence). The CDR3 has 13 amino acids. Trimming cost V 3 bases and J 4 bases; bases outside gene matches: 4. The CDR3 loop is CAWRGQGGTEAFF. The CDR3 bases are TGTGCCTGGAGAGGACAGGGCGGCACTGAAGCTTTCTTT.

Remarks on this clone: Other DNA sequences in the sample encode the same CDR3. This chain connects TRBV29-1 to TRBJ1-1; D not resolved. The CDR3 contains 13 residues. The germline gives CDR1 SQVTM, CDR2 ANQGSEA. V was trimmed by 2 bases and J by 0 bases, leaving 7 bases between them. This chain's CDR3 is CSVERRLNTEAFF. The CDR3 DNA sequence: TGCAGCGTTGAAAGACGGCTGAACACTGAAGCTTTCTTT.

V and J are TRBV27 and TRBJ2-5, with 9 nucleotides matching TRBD2. CDR3 length: 15 amino acids. Germline V gene data show CDR1 as MNHEY and CDR2 as SMNVEV (reference sequence). V lost 3 bases to trimming and J lost 1 base; unmatched junction nucleotides: 3. The CDR3 DNA follows: TGTGCCAGCAGTTTTGCGGGGGGGCCCCAAGAGACCCAGTACTTC. Protein: CASSFAGGPQETQYF.

The V and J genes are TRBV30 and TRBJ2-7; D not resolved. Germline V gene lookup returns CDR1 GTSNPN and CDR2 SVGIG (reference sequence). V was cut by 0 bases and J by 3 bases, with 9 bases left in between. This CDR3 spans 13 amino acids. The CDR3 loop reads CAWSVGSYYEQYF. CDR3 in DNA: TGTGCCTGGAGTGTAGGGTCATACTACGAGCAGTACTTC.

The count of this clone is one. The chain joins TRBV30 to TRBJ1-5; 7 positions agree with TRBD1. There are 14 residues in the CDR3. V gave up 0 bases and J gave up 5 bases; unmatched junction bases: 4. The germline V gene has CDR1 GTSNPN and CDR2 SVGIG (reference sequence). CDR3 in amino acids: CAWSVGTVYQPQHF. The CDR3 DNA is TGTGCCTGGAGTGTAGGGACAGTTTATCAGCCCCAGCATTTT.

This rearrangement joins TRBV6-6 to TRBJ1-5; D is undetermined. Trimming removed 2 bases at V and 7 bases at J, with 15 bases between. This CDR3 has 15 amino acids. The germline gives CDR1 MNHNY, CDR2 SVGAGI (reference sequence). The DNA for the CDR3 is TGTGCCAGCAGTTACCGGGCGGCGGGGATACAGCCCCAGCATTTT. This gives the protein CASSYRAAGIQPQHF.